One sample yielded the 4 T cell receptor beta chains listed below, sequenced in a study of CD8 T cells in ankylosing spondylitis. Regarding the study as a whole: What appeared characteristic of ankylosing spondylitis blood was a TCR beta motif of several highly homologous variants.

No antigen has been identified for these receptors. TCRdb re-called the 5' RACE reads through MiXCR, storing one row per CDR3 protein. The data contain about 440,000 distinct CDR3 sequences, 17% of them singletons. Sequencing was carried out using blood, either unsorted or a sorted T cell fraction (not recorded which). These TCRs come from a male donor with ankylosing spondylitis.

The table lists this clonotype with a few counts. The rearrangement uses TRBV5-6 and TRBJ2-1; D is possibly TRBD1 or TRBD2 (5 bases each). V lost 5 bases, J lost 5 bases, and 11 bases lay in between. Looked up from germline, CDR1 is SGHDT and CDR2 is YYEEEE. The CDR3 has 13 amino acids. The CDR3 spells CASRTLGDNEQFF. The CDR3 bases are TGTGCCAGCAGGACATTGGGGGACAATGAGCAGTTCTTC.

As concerns this clonotype: The germline gene is not matched at one end of the junction; a read error may be the cause. V and J are TRBV12-5 and TRBJ1-1; D might be TRBD1 (6 bases). Germline lookup yields CDR1 LGHNT and CDR2 FRNRAP. This CDR3 spans 14 amino acids. The CDR3 sequence is CASGLGGPNTEAFF. The CDR3 DNA reads TGTGCTAGTGGATTGGGGGGGCCGAACACTGAAGCTTTCTTT. Using reference TRBV12-5 and TRBJ1-1 for the parts outside the CDR3, the full variable domain is DARVTQTPRHKVTEMGQEVTMRCQPILGHNTVFWYRQTMMQGLELLAYFRNRAPLDDSGMPKDRFSAEMPDATLATLKIQPSEPRDSAVYFCASGLGGPNTEAFFGQGTRLTVV.

This clonotype was seen a handful of times. V is TRBV7-2 and J is TRBJ2-1; D uncertain. The germline CDR1 and CDR2 sequences are SGHTA and FQGNSA. This CDR3 has 15 amino acids. V was clipped by 5 bases and J by 7 bases, with 18 bases between them. CDR3 bases: TGTGCCAGCAGCCCCAGGTCACCCTTTGGTAATGAGCAGTTCTTC. Amino acid sequence: CASSPRSPFGNEQFF.

This clonotype was observed a handful of times. Written as DNA, the CDR3 is TGTGCCTGGAGTGCCCTGAGAGGGATCACTGAAGCTTTCTTT. Its protein is CAWSALRGITEAFF. The gene calls are TRBV30 and TRBJ1-1; D gene unclear. Trimming took 1 base from V and 4 from J, leaving 13 bases between them. The V gene's germline CDR1 is GTSNPN and CDR2 SVGIG (reference sequence). This CDR3 is built from 14 residues.